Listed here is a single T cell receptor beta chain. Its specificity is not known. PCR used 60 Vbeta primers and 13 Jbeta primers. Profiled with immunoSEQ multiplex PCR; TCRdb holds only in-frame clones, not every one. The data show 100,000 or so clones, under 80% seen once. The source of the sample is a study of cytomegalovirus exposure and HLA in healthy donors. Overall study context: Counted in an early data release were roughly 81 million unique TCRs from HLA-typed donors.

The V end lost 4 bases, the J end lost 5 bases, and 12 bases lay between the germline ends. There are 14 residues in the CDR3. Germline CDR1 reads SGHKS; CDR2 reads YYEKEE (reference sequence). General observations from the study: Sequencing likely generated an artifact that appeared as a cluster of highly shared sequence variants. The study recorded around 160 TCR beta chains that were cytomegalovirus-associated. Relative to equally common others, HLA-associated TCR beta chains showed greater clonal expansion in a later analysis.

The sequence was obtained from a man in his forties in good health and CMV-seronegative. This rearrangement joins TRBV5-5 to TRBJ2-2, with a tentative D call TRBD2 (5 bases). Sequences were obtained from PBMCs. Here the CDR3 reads CASSQDGLTGELFF. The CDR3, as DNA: TGTGCCAGCAGCCAGGACGGACTTACCGGGGAGCTGTTTTTT. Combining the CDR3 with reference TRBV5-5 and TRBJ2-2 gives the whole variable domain DAGVTQSPTHLIKTRGQQVTLRCSPISGHKSVSWYQQVLGQGPQFIFQYYEKEERGRGNFPDRFSARQFPNYSSELNVNALLLGDSALYLCASSQDGLTGELFFGEGSRLTVL.